The rows below give T cell receptor beta chains drawn from one sample of a study of response to subunit inactivated influenza vaccine. TCRdb called the RT-PCR reads again in MiXCR, with one record for every CDR3 protein. Of about 520,000 distinct CDR3 sequences listed, over 25% are singletons. The sequencing used CD4+ T cells sorted from PBMCs, collected approximately 5 days after vaccination. These TCRs come from a man in his fifties or sixties who received an inactivated influenza vaccine. CDR3s include the opening cysteine and the closing phenylalanine or tryptophan. D genes are given only for firm matches. For some rows the clone size is stated as once, few or many, or as a class when expanded; others skip it.

TRBD1	TRBJ2-3	TRBV20-1	-	CSASNRDRGPSTDTQYF	TGCAGTGCTAGCAACCGGGACAGGGGACCTAGCACAGATACGCAGTATTTT
TRBD2	TRBJ2-7	TRBV14	few	CASSQTGRERNYEQYF	TGTGCCAGCAGCCAGACGGGGCGGGAGAGAAACTACGAGCAGTACTTC
TRBD2	TRBJ2-3	TRBV11-3	-	CASSLGLAGLSGDTQYF	TGTGCCAGCAGCCTGGGACTAGCGGGGCTCTCCGGGGATACGCAGTATTTT
TRBD2	TRBJ2-1	TRBV5-1	few	CASSLVSGETYNEQFF	TGCGCCAGCAGCTTGGTCAGCGGGGAAACCTACAATGAGCAGTTCTTC
-	TRBJ1-2	TRBV20-1	few	CSAYGPALGYTF	TGCAGTGCTTACGGGCCGGCTTTGGGCTACACCTTC
-	TRBJ1-5	TRBV30	-	CAWSATDGYSNQPQHF	TGTGCCTGGAGCGCGACCGACGGATATAGCAATCAGCCCCAGCATTTT
-	TRBJ1-3	TRBV12-3/TRBV12-4	few	CASSQGLSGNTIYF	TGTGCCAGCAGTCAGGGGCTCTCTGGAAACACCATATATTTT
-	TRBJ2-1	TRBV24-1	few	CATSGEVRTEQFF	TGTGCCACCAGTGGGGAGGTCCGTACTGAGCAGTTCTTC
-	TRBJ2-3	TRBV20-1	once	CSATSPGGADTQYF	TGCAGTGCTACGAGTCCTGGGGGCGCAGATACGCAGTATTTT
-	TRBJ2-7	TRBV5-1	few	CASSLGVRTDGAYEQYF	TGCGCCAGCAGCTTGGGAGTCCGCACGGACGGAGCCTACGAGCAGTACTTC
-	TRBJ1-2	TRBV20-1	-	CSARFPASQSYGYTF	TGCAGTGCTAGATTTCCCGCCTCTCAATCCTATGGCTACACCTTC
-	TRBJ2-1	TRBV7-9	-	CASSPEVSGNEQFF	TGTGCCAGCAGCCCAGAGGTTAGCGGCAATGAGCAGTTCTTC
TRBD1	TRBJ2-4	TRBV7-2	few	CASSLGQGGNIQYF	TGTGCCAGCAGCCTGGGACAGGGTGGGAACATTCAGTACTTC
-	TRBJ1-2	TRBV12-3/TRBV12-4	many	CATGTGPIGDTF	TGTGCCACAGGAACAGGGCCCATTGGTGACACCTTC
TRBD1	TRBJ2-1	TRBV29-1	-	CSAGQGYSEQFF	TGCAGCGCGGGACAGGGATATAGTGAGCAGTTCTTC
-	TRBJ2-7	TRBV20-1	-	CSARAPGASYEQYF	TGCAGTGCTAGAGCCCCAGGGGCTTCCTACGAGCAGTACTTC
-	TRBJ2-1	TRBV5-1	few	CASSLIRTVAYNEQFF	TGCGCCAGCAGCTTGATCCGGACAGTGGCCTACAATGAGCAGTTCTTC
TRBD1	TRBJ2-1	TRBV20-1	-	CSARGQVSYNEQFF	TGCAGTGCTAGGGGACAGGTCTCCTACAATGAGCAGTTCTTC
TRBD1	TRBJ2-1	TRBV3-1	few	CASSQQGAMGEQFF	TGTGCCAGCAGCCAACAGGGGGCAATGGGGGAGCAGTTCTTC
-	TRBJ1-1	TRBV3-1	-	CASSQFRETEAFF	TGTGCCAGCAGCCAATTCAGGGAGACTGAAGCTTTCTTT
-	TRBJ1-6	TRBV6-1	-	CASNEGAPLHF	TGTGCCAGCAATGAGGGAGCACCCCTCCACTTT
TRBD1	TRBJ2-7	TRBV12-3/TRBV12-4	few	CASKPGQAVGEQYF	TGTGCCAGCAAACCGGGACAGGCGGTTGGCGAGCAGTACTTC
-	TRBJ2-3	TRBV19	-	CASSIGWRGKKGTDTQYF	TGTGCCAGTAGTATAGGTTGGAGGGGGAAAAAGGGCACAGATACGCAGTATTTT
-	TRBJ2-5	TRBV5-1	few	CASSLGDGRYQETQYF	TGCGCCAGCAGCTTGGGGGACGGGAGATACCAAGAGACCCAGTACTTC
TRBD2	TRBJ2-3	TRBV20-1	-	CSARGSGGMQRYTQYF	TGCAGTGCTAGAGGTAGCGGGGGGATGCAACGTTATACGCAGTATTTT
-	TRBJ2-1	TRBV20-1	few	CSARAGAAGLNEQFF	TGCAGTGCTAGAGCCGGGGCAGCCGGCCTAAATGAGCAGTTCTTC
TRBD1	TRBJ1-2	TRBV4-1	-	CASSPGTGVNYGYTF	TGCGCCAGCAGCCCTGGGACAGGGGTTAACTATGGCTACACCTTC
TRBD2	TRBJ2-1	TRBV12-3/TRBV12-4	-	CASSLGGVLADEQFF	TGTGCCAGCAGTTTAGGGGGGGTACTAGCGGATGAGCAGTTCTTC
TRBD1	TRBJ1-1	TRBV20-1	-	CSARTGTATEAFF	TGCAGTGCTAGAACAGGGACAGCAACTGAAGCTTTCTTT
-	TRBJ2-7	TRBV2	few	CASRGRGDYEQYF	TGTGCCAGCAGGGGGCGGGGAGACTACGAGCAGTACTTC
-	TRBJ2-5	TRBV5-1	-	CASSLVPQRQETQYF	TGCGCCAGCAGCTTGGTGCCTCAGAGACAAGAGACCCAGTACTTC
TRBD1	TRBJ2-7	TRBV5-1	-	CASSPDRGKGYEQYF	TGCGCCAGCAGCCCGGACAGGGGAAAGGGCTACGAGCAGTACTTC
-	TRBJ1-5	TRBV6-2/TRBV6-3	few	CASTDVPYQPQHF	TGTGCCAGCACCGACGTCCCTTATCAGCCCCAGCATTTT
-	TRBJ2-3	TRBV6-1	once	CASSELRTDTQYF	TGTGCCAGCAGTGAACTCCGCACAGATACGCAGTATTTT
-	TRBJ1-5	TRBV29-1	few	CSVLADSTNQPQHF	TGCAGTGTATTAGCCGACAGTACCAATCAGCCCCAGCATTTT
TRBD1	TRBJ1-3	TRBV5-1	-	CASSGEGASGNTIYF	TGCGCCAGCAGCGGAGAGGGGGCATCGGGAAACACCATATATTTT
-	TRBJ2-1	TRBV24-1	-	CATSDLAESSYNEQFF	TGTGCCACCAGTGATTTGGCGGAGAGCTCCTACAATGAGCAGTTCTTC
-	TRBJ2-7	TRBV4-3	few	CASSQETGPYGQYF	TGCGCCAGCAGCCAAGAAACCGGCCCTTACGGGCAGTACTTC
-	TRBJ2-3	TRBV15	-	CATRPQGSTDTQYF	TGTGCCACCCGGCCACAGGGAAGCACAGATACGCAGTATTTT
TRBD2	TRBJ2-3	TRBV27	-	CASSSPTSGGAYTQYF	TGTGCCAGCAGTTCCCCGACTAGCGGGGGGGCCTATACGCAGTATTTT
-	TRBJ2-4	TRBV7-3	few	CASSSPLDGNIQYF	TGTGCCAGCAGCTCCCCCTTGGACGGTAACATTCAGTACTTC
-	TRBJ1-5	TRBV4-1	few	CASSQDFTGNQPQHF	TGCGCCAGCAGCCAGGACTTTACAGGGAATCAGCCCCAGCATTTT